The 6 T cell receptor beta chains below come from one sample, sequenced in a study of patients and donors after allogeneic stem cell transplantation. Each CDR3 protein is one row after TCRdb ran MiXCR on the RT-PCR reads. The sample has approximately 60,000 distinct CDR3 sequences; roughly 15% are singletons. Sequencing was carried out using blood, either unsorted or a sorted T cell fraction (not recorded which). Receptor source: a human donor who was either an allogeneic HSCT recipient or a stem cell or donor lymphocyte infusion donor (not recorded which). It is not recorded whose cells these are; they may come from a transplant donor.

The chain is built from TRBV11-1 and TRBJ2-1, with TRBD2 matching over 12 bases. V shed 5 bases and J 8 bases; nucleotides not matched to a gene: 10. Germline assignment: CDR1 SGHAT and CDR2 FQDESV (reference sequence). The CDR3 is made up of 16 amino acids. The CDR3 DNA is TGTGCCAGCAGCGCCCGTCTAGCGGGAGGGTTCGATGAGCAGTTCTTC. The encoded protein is CASSARLAGGFDEQFF.

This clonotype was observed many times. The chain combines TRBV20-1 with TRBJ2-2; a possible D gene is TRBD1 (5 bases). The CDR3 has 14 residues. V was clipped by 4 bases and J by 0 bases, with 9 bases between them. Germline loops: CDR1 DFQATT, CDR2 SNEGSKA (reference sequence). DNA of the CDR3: TGCAGTGCTATGGGGCCATCGAACACCGGGGAGCTGTTTTTT. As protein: CSAMGPSNTGELFF.

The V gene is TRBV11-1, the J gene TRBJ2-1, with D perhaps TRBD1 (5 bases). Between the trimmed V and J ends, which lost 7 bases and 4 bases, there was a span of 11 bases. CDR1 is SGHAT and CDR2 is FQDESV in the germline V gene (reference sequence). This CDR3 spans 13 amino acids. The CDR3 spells CASTKGQYNEQFF. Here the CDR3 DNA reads TGTGCCAGCACCAAGGGGCAGTACAATGAGCAGTTCTTC.

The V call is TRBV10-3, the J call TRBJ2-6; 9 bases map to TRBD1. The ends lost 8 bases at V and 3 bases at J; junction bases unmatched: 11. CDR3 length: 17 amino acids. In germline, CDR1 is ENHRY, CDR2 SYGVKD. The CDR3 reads CAIGLRDRVLGANVLTF. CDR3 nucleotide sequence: TGTGCCATCGGGCTCCGGGACAGGGTACTTGGGGCCAACGTCCTGACTTTC.

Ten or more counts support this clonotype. The CDR3 bases are TGTGCCAGCAGTGAGGTCAGCTACACTGAAGCTTTCTTT. Its protein product is CASSEVSYTEAFF. The V gene is TRBV27, the J gene TRBJ1-1; D remains ambiguous. The V end was cut by 5 bases, the J end by 3 bases, with 10 bases between. The CDR3 extends over 13 amino acids. CDR1 is MNHEY and CDR2 is SMNVEV in the germline V gene (reference sequence).

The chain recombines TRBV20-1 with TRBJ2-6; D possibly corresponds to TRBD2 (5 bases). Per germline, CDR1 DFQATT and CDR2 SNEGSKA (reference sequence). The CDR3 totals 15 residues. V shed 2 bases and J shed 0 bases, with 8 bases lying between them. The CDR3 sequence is CSARSGISGANVLTF. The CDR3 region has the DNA TGCAGTGCTAGATCCGGGATCTCTGGGGCCAACGTCCTGACTTTC.